The next 18 T cell receptor beta chains were all read from a single sample in a study of human CD8 memory T cell subsets. Scientists made TCR beta libraries using UMI-labeled 5' RACE. TCRdb re-called the 5' RACE reads and shows each CDR3 protein once, DNA omitted. Here the sample table reports some 9,300 distinct CDR3 sequences. The sample comprised CD8+ stem-like memory T cells (TSCM and TCM) sorted from PBMCs. As for subset: stem-like memory CD8 T cells (TSTEM), CCR7+ PD-1- TIGIT-. All receptors derive from a human donor in good health.

By frequency, this clonotype registers medium-sized. This chain's CDR3 is CSASSGTEGTGELFF. V usage is TRBV29-1 and J usage is TRBJ2-2; the TCRdb D gene call, TRBD1, has no DNA to confirm it. The CDR3 is 15 amino acids. CDR1 is SQVTM and CDR2 is ANQGSEA in the germline V gene.

This rearrangement joins TRBV7-6 to TRBJ2-5; TCRdb indicates TRBD2, and absent DNA this call remains unverified. Germline V lookup: CDR1 SGHVS, CDR2 FNYEAQ. This CDR3 comprises 15 residues. The CDR3 is CASSLGVSGEETQYF.

The gene calls are TRBV9 and TRBJ1-2; TCRdb proposes TRBD1, but this gene call is untestable without DNA. Germline V gene sequence: CDR1 SGDLS, CDR2 YYNGEE. This CDR3 contains 12 residues. This CDR3 reads CASSSGGDGYTF.

This clonotype registers medium-sized by frequency. This chain uses TRBV7-9 with TRBJ1-5; as DNA is missing, the TRBD1 call by TCRdb cannot be tested. The V gene's germline CDR1 is SEHNR and CDR2 FQNEAQ (reference sequence). There are 15 residues in the CDR3. The CDR3 here is CASSLGTGAGQPQHF.

The V gene is TRBV4-3, the J gene TRBJ2-7. Germline CDR1 is LGHNA and CDR2 is YSLEER. The CDR3 totals 13 residues. The CDR3 region is CASSHRLSYEQYF.

The genes are TRBV7-3 and TRBJ2-2; TCRdb lists TRBD1, though no DNA is available to test this call. The germline CDR1 and CDR2 sequences are SGHTA and FQGTGA. The CDR3 sequence is 15 residues long. The CDR3 reads CASSPNRVGTGELFF. Full variable domain (rest looked up from reference TRBV7-3 and TRBJ2-2): GAGVSQTPSNKVTEKGKYVELRCDPISGHTALYWYRQSLGQGPEFLIYFQGTGAADDSGLPNDRFFAVRPEGSVSTLKIQRTERGDSAVYLCASSPNRVGTGELFFGEGSRLTVL.

V is TRBV7-9 and J is TRBJ2-7; TCRdb's assignment of TRBD1 cannot be checked, as there is no DNA. Germline assignment: CDR1 SEHNR and CDR2 FQNEAQ (reference sequence). The CDR3 covers 15 residues. The CDR3 sequence: CASSTHRVLSYEQYF.

This chain uses TRBV4-1 with TRBJ2-7. The CDR3 covers 15 residues. CDR1 is MGHRA, CDR2 YSYEKL, per germline. The CDR3 reads CASSQHATPIYEQYF.

This clonotype is medium-sized by frequency. The J gene is TRBJ1-1, the V gene TRBV29-1. From germline, CDR1 is SQVTM and CDR2 ANQGSEA. The CDR3 extends over 11 amino acids. The CDR3 sequence: CSVLRNTEAFF.

The V and J genes are TRBV2 and TRBJ1-5. Germline assignment: CDR1 SNHLY and CDR2 FYNNEI. The CDR3 runs to 16 residues. The chain's CDR3 is CASSLSIANSNQPQHF. The whole variable domain, filled in from reference TRBV2 and TRBJ1-5, reads EPEVTQTPSHQVTQMGQEVILRCVPISNHLYFYWYRQILGQKVEFLVSFYNNEISEKSEIFDDQFSVERPDGSNFTLKIRSTKLEDSAMYFCASSLSIANSNQPQHFGDGTRLSIL.

The V gene is TRBV7-9, the J gene TRBJ2-7; the TCRdb call, TRBD2, lacks DNA for checking. The V gene's germline CDR1 is SEHNR and CDR2 FQNEAQ (reference sequence). The CDR3 loop spans 14 amino acids. The CDR3 region is CASSPPAQNYEQYF.

The gene calls are TRBV28 and TRBJ2-1. This CDR3 is 15 amino acids long. CDR1 MDHEN and CDR2 SYDVKM come from the germline V gene. This CDR3 is CASSLEVVTWGEQFF.

The V gene is TRBV7-9, the J gene TRBJ2-2. Germline CDR1 reads SEHNR; CDR2 reads FQNEAQ (reference sequence). This CDR3 contains 13 residues. This chain's CDR3 is CASTDSWTGELFF.

The genes are TRBV24-1 and TRBJ2-3; as DNA is missing, the TRBD2 call by TCRdb cannot be tested. The CDR3 has 16 amino acids. Germline V CDR1 and CDR2: KGHDR, SFDVKD. The CDR3: CATSDLLGLSTDTQYF.

By frequency, this clonotype registers medium-sized. The chain uses TRBV29-1 and TRBJ2-7. The CDR3 is made up of 11 amino acids. CDR1 and CDR2 (germline): SQVTM, ANQGSEA. CDR3 region: CSVERQEKQYF.

This clonotype is classed as medium-sized by frequency. V gene TRBV5-1 combines with J gene TRBJ2-2. Germline V CDR1 and CDR2: SGHRS, YFSETQ. The CDR3 spans 11 residues. The CDR3 protein is CASRVSWELFF.

This clonotype is labeled medium-sized based on frequency. The rearrangement joins TRBV6-2 or TRBV6-3 to TRBJ2-7; the TCRdb D gene call, TRBD1, has no DNA to confirm it. This CDR3 contains 15 residues. The germline gives CDR1 MNHEY, CDR2 SVGEGT. The CDR3 reads CASRDGQGAYYEQYF.

The V call is TRBV11-2, the J call TRBJ1-2; TCRdb picks TRBD1, but there is no DNA to check that call. Germline values: CDR1 SGHAT, CDR2 FQNNGV. The CDR3 covers 13 residues. CDR3 protein: CASSQGLSYGYTF.